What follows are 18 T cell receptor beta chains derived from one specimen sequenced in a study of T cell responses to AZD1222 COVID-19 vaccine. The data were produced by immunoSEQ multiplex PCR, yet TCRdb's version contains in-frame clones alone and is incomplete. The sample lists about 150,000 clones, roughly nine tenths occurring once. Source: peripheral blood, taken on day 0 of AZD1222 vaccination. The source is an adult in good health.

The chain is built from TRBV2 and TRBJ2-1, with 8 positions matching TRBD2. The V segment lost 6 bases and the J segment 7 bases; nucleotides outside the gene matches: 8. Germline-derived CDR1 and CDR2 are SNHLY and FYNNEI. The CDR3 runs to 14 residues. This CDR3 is CASRQTGGLNEQFF. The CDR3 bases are TGTGCCAGCAGGCAGACGGGAGGGCTAAATGAGCAGTTCTTC.

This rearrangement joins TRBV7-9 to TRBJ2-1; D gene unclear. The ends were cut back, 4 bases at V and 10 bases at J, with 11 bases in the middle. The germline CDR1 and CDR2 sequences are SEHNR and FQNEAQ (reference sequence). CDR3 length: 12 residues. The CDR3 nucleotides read TGTGCCAGCAGCTCCCCCTCAGCGGAGCAGTTCTTC. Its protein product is CASSSPSAEQFF.

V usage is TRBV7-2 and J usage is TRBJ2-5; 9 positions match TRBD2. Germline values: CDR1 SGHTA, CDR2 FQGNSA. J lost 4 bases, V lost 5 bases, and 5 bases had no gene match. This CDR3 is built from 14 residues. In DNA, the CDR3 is TGTGCCAGCAGCCGTAGCGGGAGAGGAGAGACCCAGTACTTC. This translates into CASSRSGRGETQYF.

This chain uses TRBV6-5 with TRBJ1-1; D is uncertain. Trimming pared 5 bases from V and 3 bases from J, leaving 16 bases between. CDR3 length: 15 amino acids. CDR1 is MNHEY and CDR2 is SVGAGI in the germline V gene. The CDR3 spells CASSPRARGDTEAFF. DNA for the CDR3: TGTGCCAGCAGTCCCCGAGCCCGCGGGGACACTGAAGCTTTCTTT.

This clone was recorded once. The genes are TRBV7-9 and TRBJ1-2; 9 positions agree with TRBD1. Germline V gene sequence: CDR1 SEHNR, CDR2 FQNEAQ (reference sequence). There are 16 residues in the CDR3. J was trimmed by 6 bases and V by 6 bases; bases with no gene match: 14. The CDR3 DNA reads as TGTGCCAGCAGGCCTAGAACAGGGGGCGTAATTAATGGCTACACCTTC. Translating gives CASRPRTGGVINGYTF.

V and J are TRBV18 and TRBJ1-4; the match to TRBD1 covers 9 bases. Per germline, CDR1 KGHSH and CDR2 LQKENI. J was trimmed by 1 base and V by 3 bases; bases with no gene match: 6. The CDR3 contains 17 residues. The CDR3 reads CASSPRDRVRTNEKLFF. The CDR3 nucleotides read TGTGCCAGCTCACCCCGGGACAGGGTACGAACTAATGAAAAACTGTTTTTT.

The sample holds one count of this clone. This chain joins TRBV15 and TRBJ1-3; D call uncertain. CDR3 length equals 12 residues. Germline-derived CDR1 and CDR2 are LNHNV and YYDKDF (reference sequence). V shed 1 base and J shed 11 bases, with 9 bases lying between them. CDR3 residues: CATSRGVTAIYF. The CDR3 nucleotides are TGTGCCACCAGCAGAGGGGTTACCGCCATATATTTT.

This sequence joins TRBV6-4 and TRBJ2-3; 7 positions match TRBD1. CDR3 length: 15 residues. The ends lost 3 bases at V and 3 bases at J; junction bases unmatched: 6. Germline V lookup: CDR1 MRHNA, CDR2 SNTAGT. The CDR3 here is CASSETGRWTDTQYF. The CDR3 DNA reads TGTGCCAGCAGTGAGACAGGGCGGTGGACAGATACGCAGTATTTT.

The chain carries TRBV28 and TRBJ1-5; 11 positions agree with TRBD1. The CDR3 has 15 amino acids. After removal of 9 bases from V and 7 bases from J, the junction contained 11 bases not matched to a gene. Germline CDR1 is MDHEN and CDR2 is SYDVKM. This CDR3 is CASNLGQGVRQPQHF. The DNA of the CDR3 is TGTGCCAGTAACCTGGGACAGGGGGTAAGGCAGCCCCAGCATTTT. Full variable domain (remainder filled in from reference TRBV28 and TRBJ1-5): DVKVTQSSRYLVKRTGEKVFLECVQDMDHENMFWYRQDPGLGLRLIYFSYDVKMKEKGDIPEGYSVSREKKERFSLILESASTNQTSMYLCASNLGQGVRQPQHFGDGTRLSIL.

CDR3 nucleotide sequence: TGTGCCACCAGCAGAGATCCTTTGGGGCCCCTCCACTTT. Protein: CATSRDPLGPLHF. The V call is TRBV15, the J call TRBJ1-6; no firm D call. Trimming stripped 0 bases from V and 13 bases from J, with 10 bases between. Germline values: CDR1 LNHNV, CDR2 YYDKDF (reference sequence). The CDR3 has 13 residues.

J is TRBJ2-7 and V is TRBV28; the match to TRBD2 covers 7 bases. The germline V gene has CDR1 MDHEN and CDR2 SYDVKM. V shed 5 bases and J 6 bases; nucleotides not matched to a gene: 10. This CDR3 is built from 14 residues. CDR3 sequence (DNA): TGTGCCAGCAGTCCGCGAGTCGGGAGGAGCGAGCAGTACTTC. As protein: CASSPRVGRSEQYF.

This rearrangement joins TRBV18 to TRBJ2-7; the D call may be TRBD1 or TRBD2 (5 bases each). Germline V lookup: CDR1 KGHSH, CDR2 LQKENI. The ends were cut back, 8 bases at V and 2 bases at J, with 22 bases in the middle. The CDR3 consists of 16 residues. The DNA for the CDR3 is TGTGCCAGCACAATTCGCCCGGGGCTAGCCCCCTACGAGCAGTACTTC. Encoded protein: CASTIRPGLAPYEQYF.

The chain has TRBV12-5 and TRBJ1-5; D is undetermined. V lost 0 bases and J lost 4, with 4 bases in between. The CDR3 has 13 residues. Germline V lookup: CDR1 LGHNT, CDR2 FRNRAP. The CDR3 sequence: CASGLVTNQPQHF. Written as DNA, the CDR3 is TGTGCTAGTGGTTTGGTAACGAATCAGCCCCAGCATTTT.

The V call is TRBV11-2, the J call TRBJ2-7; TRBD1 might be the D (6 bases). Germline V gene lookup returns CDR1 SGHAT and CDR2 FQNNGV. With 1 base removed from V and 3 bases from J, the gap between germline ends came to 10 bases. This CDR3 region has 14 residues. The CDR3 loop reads CASSLVDSYYEQYF. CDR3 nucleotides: TGTGCCAGCAGCTTAGTGGACAGTTACTACGAGCAGTACTTC.

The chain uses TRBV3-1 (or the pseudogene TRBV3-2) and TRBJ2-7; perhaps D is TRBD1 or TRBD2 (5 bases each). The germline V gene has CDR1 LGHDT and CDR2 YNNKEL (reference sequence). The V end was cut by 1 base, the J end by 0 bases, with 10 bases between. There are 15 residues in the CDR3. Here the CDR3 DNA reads TGTGCCAGCAGCCAAGCGGGGACCCCCTCCTACGAGCAGTACTTC. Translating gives CASSQAGTPSYEQYF.

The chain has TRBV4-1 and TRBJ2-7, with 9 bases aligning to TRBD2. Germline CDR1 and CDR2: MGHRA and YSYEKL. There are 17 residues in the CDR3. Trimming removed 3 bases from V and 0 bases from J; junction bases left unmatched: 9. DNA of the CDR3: TGCGCCAGCAGCCACCCCGGGACTAGCCACAGCTCCTACGAGCAGTACTTC. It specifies CASSHPGTSHSSYEQYF.

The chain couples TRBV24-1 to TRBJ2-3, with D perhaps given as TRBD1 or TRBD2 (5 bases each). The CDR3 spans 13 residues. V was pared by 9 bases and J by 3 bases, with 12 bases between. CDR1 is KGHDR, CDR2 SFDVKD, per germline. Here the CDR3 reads CATQLGGTDTQYF. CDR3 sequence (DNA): TGTGCCACCCAGCTTGGGGGAACAGATACGCAGTATTTT.

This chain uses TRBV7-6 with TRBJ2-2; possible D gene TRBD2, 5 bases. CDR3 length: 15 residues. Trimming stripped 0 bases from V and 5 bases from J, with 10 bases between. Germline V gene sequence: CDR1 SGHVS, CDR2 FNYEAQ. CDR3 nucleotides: TGTGCCAGCAGCTTAGCCGGGATCGGTACCGGGGAGCTGTTTTTT. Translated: CASSLAGIGTGELFF. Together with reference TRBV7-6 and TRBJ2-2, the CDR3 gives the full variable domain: GAGVSQSPRYKVTKRGQDVALRCDPISGHVSLYWYRQALGQGPEFLTYFNYEAQQDKSGLPNDRFSAERPEGSISTLTIQRTEQRDSAMYRCASSLAGIGTGELFFGEGSRLTVL.